This TCR beta chain appears in the sequencing data of a study of T cell repertoires in cytomegalovirus infection. Study background: Indications of both CMV infection and matching HLA type were provided by public TCR beta signatures. General study findings and limits: Summed frequency of shared TCR beta families picked out CMV carriers who also had the relevant HLA. Dominating the ex vivo response were HLA-C-restricted CMV-specific TCR beta clonotypes.

This clonotype occurred many times. Its antigen is not known. J was trimmed by 4 bases and V by 0 bases; bases with no gene match: 8. Germline CDR1 DFQATT, CDR2 SNEGSKA (reference sequence). The CDR3 contains 15 residues. TCRdb passed the reads through MiXCR, listing each CDR3 protein once. The sample includes 300,000 or so distinct CDR3 sequences, 8% to 10% seen only once; the top ten take around 2.5%. V usage is TRBV20-1 and J usage is TRBJ1-1, with 7 positions matching TRBD1. Material: PBMCs. The receptor's source is a human donor in good health (CMV status not recorded). Some clones in this sample may be carry-over from other donors' samples. CDR3 protein: CSARDHEGAPTEAFF. In DNA, the CDR3 is TGCAGTGCTAGAGATCATGAGGGGGCGCCCACTGAAGCTTTCTTT.